A single sample gave rise to the 21 T cell receptor beta chains below, sequenced in a study of CD8 T cells in Susac syndrome. Random hexamers were used to reverse transcribe about 0.5 to 1 ug of RNA. TCRdb re-analysed the immunoSEQ multiplex PCR reads in MiXCR, keeping a single row per CDR3 protein. The sample carries some 110,000 distinct CDR3 sequences, about 92% recorded once. Sequencing was carried out using CD4+ T cells from PBMCs. These receptors were taken from a human donor with multiple sclerosis.

The chain couples TRBV6-2 or TRBV6-3 to TRBJ2-5, with 7 bases lining up with TRBD2. The CDR3 spans 15 residues. The junction had 10 bases not matched to a gene; V was cut back by 6 bases and J by 3 bases. Germline values: CDR1 MNHEY, CDR2 SVGEGT. This CDR3 is CASSPSLAEKETQYF. DNA for the CDR3: TGTGCCAGCAGCCCTAGCCTAGCGGAGAAAGAGACCCAGTACTTC.

V and J are TRBV30 and TRBJ2-6, with D tentatively TRBD1 (6 bases). Trimming stripped 3 bases from V and 4 bases from J, with 13 bases between. The germline CDR1 and CDR2 sequences are GTSNPN and SVGIG (reference sequence). The CDR3 contains 15 residues. CDR3 residues: CAWRGARSGANVLTF. The CDR3 DNA reads as TGTGCCTGGAGGGGGGCTCGTTCGGGGGCCAACGTCCTGACTTTC. Full variable domain (outside the CDR3, taken from reference TRBV30 and TRBJ2-6): SQTIHQWPATLVQPVGSPLSLECTVEGTSNPNLYWYRQAAGRGLQLLFYSVGIGQISSEVPQNLSASRPQDRQFILSSKKLLLSDSGFYLCAWRGARSGANVLTFGAGSRLTVL.

This clonotype was seen a few times. V gene TRBV6-1 combines with J gene TRBJ2-5; TRBD2 matches at 10 bases. Germline V gives CDR1 MNHNS, CDR2 SASEGT. The J segment lost 4 bases and the V segment lost 6 bases, leaving 5 bases of the junction unmatched. The CDR3 loop spans 14 amino acids. The CDR3 loop is CASSVAGGSETQYF. DNA for the CDR3: TGTGCCAGCAGCGTAGCGGGGGGTTCAGAGACCCAGTACTTC.

The chain recombines TRBV20-1 with TRBJ2-7, with 7 bases matching TRBD2. V gave up 5 bases and J gave up 4 bases; unmatched junction bases: 11. Germline V gene sequence: CDR1 DFQATT, CDR2 SNEGSKA (reference sequence). CDR3 length: 14 residues. This chain's CDR3 is CSALRLAYEYEQYF. The CDR3 DNA sequence: TGCAGTGCTCTTAGACTAGCTTATGAGTACGAGCAGTACTTC.

This clonotype was detected only once. This chain links TRBV27 with TRBJ2-7; possibly TRBD2 for D (6 bases). V was pared by 3 bases and J by 3 bases, with 12 bases between. The CDR3 has 14 amino acids. Germline CDR1 is MNHEY and CDR2 is SMNVEV (reference sequence). The CDR3 loop reads CASSFQAGRYEQYF. The CDR3 DNA reads TGTGCCAGCAGTTTTCAGGCGGGGCGCTACGAGCAGTACTTC.

The V gene is TRBV7-9, the J gene TRBJ2-7, with 9 bases fitting TRBD1. This CDR3 comprises 14 residues. V shed 4 bases, J shed 6 bases, and the junction held 7 bases outside the gene matches. Germline V gene sequence: CDR1 SEHNR, CDR2 FQNEAQ (reference sequence). The CDR3 DNA follows: TGTGCCAGCAGCTCCGGGACAGGGCTCCCCGAGCAGTACTTC. Translated: CASSSGTGLPEQYF.

This clonotype was observed a single time. DNA for the CDR3: TGCGCCAGCAGCCAACAGAGTTCCAATGAAAAACTGTTTTTT. This sequence encodes CASSQQSSNEKLFF. The V and J genes are TRBV4-3 and TRBJ1-4, with no clear D. Between the trimmed V and J ends, which lost 2 bases and 5 bases, there was a span of 9 bases. This CDR3 is built from 14 residues. CDR1 is LGHNA and CDR2 is YSLEER in the germline V gene.

This chain uses TRBV12-3 or TRBV12-4 with TRBJ1-2, with TRBD1 identical over 8 bases. V gave up 6 bases and J gave up 7 bases; unmatched junction bases: 13. CDR3 size: 15 residues. The CDR3 sequence: CASSGPGTGKGGYTF. The CDR3 DNA reads TGTGCCAGCAGCGGCCCGGGGACAGGCAAAGGTGGCTACACCTTC.

This clonotype was seen a single time. The rearrangement joins TRBV20-1 to TRBJ1-4; D unresolved. Germline V gene sequence: CDR1 DFQATT, CDR2 SNEGSKA (reference sequence). CDR3 length equals 11 residues. V was cut by 3 bases and J by 6 bases, with 5 bases left in between. DNA of the CDR3: TGCAGTGCTAGCGGGCATGAAAAACTGTTTTTT. It specifies CSASGHEKLFF.

The gene calls are TRBV12-3 or TRBV12-4 and TRBJ2-1; D not certain. V was clipped by 7 bases and J by 4 bases, with 14 bases between them. The CDR3 has 14 amino acids. The CDR3 DNA follows: TGTGCCAGCATTAAGGGTTTGCAATACAATGAGCAGTTCTTC. Its translation: CASIKGLQYNEQFF.

V gene TRBV2 combines with J gene TRBJ1-5; D not resolved. V was trimmed by 1 base and J by 6 bases, leaving 4 bases between them. Germline V gene data show CDR1 as SNHLY and CDR2 as FYNNEI. The CDR3 spans 12 residues. CDR3: CASSEGGQPQHF. The CDR3 bases are TGTGCCAGCAGTGAAGGCGGTCAGCCCCAGCATTTT.

The chain employs TRBV28 and TRBJ1-2, with 7 bases aligning to TRBD1. Trimming took 6 bases from V and 8 from J; bases not matched to a gene: 9. This CDR3 region has 13 residues. The germline gives CDR1 MDHEN, CDR2 SYDVKM. The chain's CDR3 is CASSYRGGNGYTF. The CDR3 DNA sequence: TGTGCCAGCAGCTACAGGGGAGGTAACGGCTACACCTTC.

The chain recombines TRBV2 with TRBJ2-4; D gene uncertain. The length of the CDR3 is 13 residues. CDR1 is SNHLY and CDR2 is FYNNEI in the germline V gene. V was shortened by 3 bases and J by 1 base, with 4 bases between the two germline ends. The CDR3 reads CASSEGAKNIQYF. CDR3 coding DNA: TGTGCCAGCAGTGAGGGGGCCAAAAACATTCAGTACTTC.

V and J are TRBV19 and TRBJ1-1; 7 bases agree with TRBD1. This CDR3 region has 14 residues. Germline-derived CDR1 and CDR2 are LNHDA and SQIVND (reference sequence). Trimming took 6 bases from V and 0 from J; bases not matched to a gene: 4. This CDR3 reads CASRMGQLNTEAFF. For the CDR3, the DNA is TGTGCCAGTAGGATGGGACAGTTGAACACTGAAGCTTTCTTT.

V is TRBV29-1 and J is TRBJ1-2; D not certain. Trimming took 3 bases from V and 3 from J, leaving 8 bases between them. CDR1 SQVTM and CDR2 ANQGSEA come from the germline V gene. The CDR3 runs to 12 residues. The CDR3 protein is CSVESTYYGYTF. The CDR3 nucleotides are TGCAGCGTTGAGAGCACTTACTATGGCTACACCTTC.

CDR3 in DNA: TGTGCCACCAGCAGGGACAGGGAATTCCCCGAGGAACTGTTTTTT. It translates to CATSRDREFPEELFF. The V gene is TRBV15, the J gene TRBJ1-4; 8 bases match TRBD1. The CDR3 runs 15 residues. V dropped 3 bases and J dropped 12; count of bases not matched to a gene: 12. Germline V gene data show CDR1 as LNHNV and CDR2 as YYDKDF (reference sequence).

The chain is built from TRBV19 and TRBJ1-1, with D maybe TRBD1 (6 bases). CDR3 length equals 12 residues. Trimming took 7 bases from V and 8 from J, leaving 14 bases between them. Germline V gives CDR1 LNHDA, CDR2 SQIVND (reference sequence). The CDR3 sequence is CASIHRAGEAFF. The CDR3 DNA reads as TGTGCCAGTATACACAGGGCCGGAGAAGCTTTCTTT.

The chain couples TRBV24-1 to TRBJ2-5; TRBD1 is a possible D gene (5 bases). V lost 3 bases and J 1 base, leaving 14 bases between the germline ends. The CDR3 has 16 residues. Germline V gene lookup returns CDR1 KGHDR and CDR2 SFDVKD. The CDR3 loop is CATSDRTTPRQETQYF. The DNA for the CDR3 is TGTGCCACCAGTGATCGGACAACCCCACGCCAAGAGACCCAGTACTTC.

This sequence joins TRBV19 and TRBJ1-4, with D possibly TRBD1 on 6 matching bases. V shed 7 bases and J shed 5 bases, with 20 bases lying between them. The CDR3 consists of 16 residues. Germline V gene sequence: CDR1 LNHDA, CDR2 SQIVND (reference sequence). CDR3 residues: CASTKGVRDKNEKLFF. Here the CDR3 DNA reads TGTGCCAGTACTAAGGGGGTCCGGGACAAAAATGAAAAACTGTTTTTT.

The J gene is TRBJ2-3, the V gene TRBV7-2, with 8 bases matching TRBD2. Germline V gene data show CDR1 as SGHTA and CDR2 as FQGNSA. Trimming at V came to 8 bases and at J to 5 bases, leaving 12 bases not matched to a gene. The CDR3 extends over 15 amino acids. The DNA for the CDR3 is TGTGCCAGCTGCCCGACTAGCGCATTCAAAGATACGCAGTATTTT. Its translation is CASCPTSAFKDTQYF. Full variable domain (outside the CDR3, taken from reference TRBV7-2 and TRBJ2-3): GAGVSQSPSNKVTEKGKDVELRCDPISGHTALYWYRQSLGQGLEFLIYFQGNSAPDKSGLPSDRFSAERTGGSVSTLTIQRTQQEDSAVYLCASCPTSAFKDTQYFGPGTRLTVL.

The rearrangement uses TRBV12-3 or TRBV12-4 and TRBJ1-6; maybe TRBD1 (6 bases). The V end was cut by 6 bases, the J end by 5 bases, with 14 bases between. CDR3 size: 15 residues. The CDR3 nucleotides are TGTGCCAGCAGCCCGACAGGCAGGGATAATTCACCCCTCCACTTT. It encodes CASSPTGRDNSPLHF.